The next 23 T cell receptor beta chains were all read from a single sample in a study of T cell responses to AZD1222 COVID-19 vaccine (dated by TCRdb to 2020 to 2023). Library method: the immunoSEQ multiplex PCR assay. TCRdb obtained this table from immuneACCESS and retained in-frame rearrangements with V and J assigned. These tables miss some clones; where compared with another copy, unresolved V genes account for less than half of the shortfall, and the remainder is unexplained. The sample has some 120,000 clones on record, more than 85% of them singletons. 0.91% of the sample is taken by the ten largest. Per the publication, the time point label means: baseline before first vaccination. The source was peripheral blood, collected on day 0 of AZD1222 vaccination. These receptors originate from an adult in good health.

The chain carries TRBV5-5 and TRBJ1-2; D gene unclear. Germline-derived CDR1 and CDR2 are SGHKS and YYEKEE (reference sequence). CDR3 length equals 14 residues. V lost 1 base and J lost 1, with 8 bases in between. CDR3 nucleotides: TGTGCCAGCAGCTTGCTAGCGAATAACTATGGCTACACCTTC. As protein: CASSLLANNYGYTF. The whole variable domain, filled in from reference TRBV5-5 and TRBJ1-2, reads DAGVTQSPTHLIKTRGQQVTLRCSPISGHKSVSWYQQVLGQGPQFIFQYYEKEERGRGNFPDRFSARQFPNYSSELNVNALLLGDSALYLCASSLLANNYGYTFGSGTRLTVV.

The chain uses TRBV5-1 and TRBJ2-3; D is possibly TRBD1 or TRBD2 (5 bases each). With 4 bases removed from V and 2 bases from J, the gap between germline ends came to 11 bases. The germline V gene encodes CDR1 SGHRS and CDR2 YFSETQ. The CDR3 length is 14 residues. This CDR3 reads CASSTGPITDTQYF. DNA of the CDR3: TGCGCCAGCAGCACGGGACCCATCACAGATACGCAGTATTTT.

The chain uses TRBV7-8 and TRBJ1-1; TRBD1 is a possible D gene (5 bases). V gave up 5 bases and J gave up 1 base, with 8 bases separating them. The CDR3 is 13 amino acids. CDR1 and CDR2 from the germline V gene are SGHVS and FQNEAQ. The CDR3 region has the DNA TGTGCCAGCAGCATGGGACGGAACACTGAAGCTTTCTTT. As protein: CASSMGRNTEAFF. The full variable domain, with the rest looked up from reference TRBV7-8 and TRBJ1-1, is GAGVSQSPRYKVAKRGQDVALRCDPISGHVSLFWYQQALGQGPEFLTYFQNEAQLDKSGLPSDRFFAERPEGSVSTLKIQRTQQEDSAVYLCASSMGRNTEAFFGQGTRLTVV.

CDR3 DNA sequence: TGTGCCAGCAGCCTCTTTGAAGGCAGCTCCTACAATGAGCAGTTCTTC. Protein product: CASSLFEGSSYNEQFF. This chain joins TRBV7-9 and TRBJ2-1, with D unresolved. CDR1 and CDR2 from the germline V gene are SEHNR and FQNEAQ (reference sequence). This CDR3 region has 16 residues. The germline V and J ends were trimmed by 5 bases and 0 bases, with 14 bases remaining between them.

The chain joins TRBV27 to TRBJ2-1, with 8 bases lining up with TRBD2. This CDR3 contains 16 residues. CDR1 and CDR2 from the germline V gene are MNHEY and SMNVEV (reference sequence). J lost 6 bases, V lost 4 bases, and 11 bases had no gene match. The CDR3 loop reads CASSWGGTRISNEQFF. As DNA, the CDR3 is TGTGCCAGCAGTTGGGGCGGGACTAGGATCTCCAATGAGCAGTTCTTC.

The chain joins TRBV5-4 to TRBJ2-7; no clear D. From germline, CDR1 is SGHNT and CDR2 YYREEE (reference sequence). Trimming removed 2 bases at V and 5 bases at J, with 20 bases between. This CDR3 has 16 residues. The CDR3 loop reads CASSLIKEFRIHEQYF. For the CDR3, the DNA is TGTGCCAGCAGCTTAATCAAGGAGTTTCGGATCCACGAGCAGTACTTC.

The chain carries TRBV5-1 and TRBJ1-1; 7 bases agree with TRBD1. Losses at the gene ends were 2 bases for V and 4 bases for J; bases not matched to a gene: 5. Per germline, CDR1 SGHRS and CDR2 YFSETQ. The CDR3 loop spans 14 amino acids. The DNA for the CDR3 is TGCGCCAGCAGCTTCACAGGGGATGGCACTGAAGCTTTCTTT. It specifies CASSFTGDGTEAFF.

This sequence joins TRBV18 and TRBJ1-1; D call uncertain. Trimming cost V 2 bases and J 5 bases, with 12 bases left between them. CDR3 size: 14 residues. The germline V gene encodes CDR1 KGHSH and CDR2 LQKENI. The CDR3 loop is CASSPTSGFTEAFF. The CDR3 DNA reads TGTGCCAGCTCACCAACGTCGGGGTTTACTGAAGCTTTCTTT. The whole variable domain, filled in from reference TRBV18 and TRBJ1-1, reads NAGVMQNPRHLVRRRGQEARLRCSPMKGHSHVYWYRQLPEEGLKFMVYLQKENIIDESGMPKERFSAEFPKEGPSILRIQQVVRGDSAAYFCASSPTSGFTEAFFGQGTRLTVV.

The chain joins TRBV12-3 or TRBV12-4 to TRBJ1-2; TRBD1 agrees at 8 bases. The CDR3 consists of 13 residues. J lost 4 bases, V lost 3 bases, and 1 base had no gene match. CDR3 coding DNA: TGTGCCAGCAGTTTCGGGACAGGCTATGGCTACACCTTC. It specifies CASSFGTGYGYTF.

This chain uses TRBV5-1 with TRBJ2-7; either TRBD1 or TRBD2 may fit D (5 bases each). The CDR3 sequence is 14 residues long. Trimming removed 8 bases at V and 2 bases at J, with 17 bases between. The germline V gene has CDR1 SGHRS and CDR2 YFSETQ. DNA for the CDR3: TGCGCCAGTACCCGGGACCGTACAACCTACGAGCAGTACTTC. Its translation: CASTRDRTTYEQYF.

The chain couples TRBV6-1 to TRBJ1-1; D remains ambiguous. The CDR3 is made up of 16 amino acids. CDR1 and CDR2 (germline): MNHNS, SASEGT. V was shortened by 3 bases and J by 0 bases, with 14 bases between the two germline ends. CDR3 sequence: CASSDLPLGMNTEAFF. CDR3 in DNA: TGTGCCAGCAGTGACCTGCCCCTCGGCATGAACACTGAAGCTTTCTTT.

This clone was recorded once. This chain joins TRBV7-8 and TRBJ2-2; TRBD2 matches at 9 bases. Germline V gene lookup returns CDR1 SGHVS and CDR2 FQNEAQ. CDR3 size: 16 residues. V lost 6 bases and J lost 2; bases outside the gene matches: 7. The CDR3 spells CASSSSGTANTGELFF. The CDR3 bases are TGTGCCAGCAGTTCTAGCGGGACAGCTAACACCGGGGAGCTGTTTTTT.

The chain uses TRBV11-2 and TRBJ2-3; 7 bases fit TRBD2. Germline CDR1 reads SGHAT; CDR2 reads FQNNGV. This CDR3 spans 15 amino acids. Losses at the gene ends were 3 bases for V and 0 bases for J; bases not matched to a gene: 3. CDR3 nucleotides: TGTGCCAGCAGCTTGGGGAGGGTGAGCACAGATACGCAGTATTTT. The encoded protein is CASSLGRVSTDTQYF.

The chain joins TRBV5-8 to TRBJ1-5; D is unresolved. Germline V gene sequence: CDR1 SGHTS, CDR2 YDEGEE. The CDR3 consists of 13 residues. The V end was cut by 4 bases, the J end by 6 bases, with 11 bases between. The CDR3 loop is CASSRSRAQPQHF. DNA of the CDR3: TGTGCCAGCAGCCGTAGTAGGGCTCAGCCCCAGCATTTT.

This clone appeared a single time. The V gene is TRBV18, the J gene TRBJ2-1; 11 positions match TRBD1. This CDR3 contains 17 residues. CDR1 KGHSH and CDR2 LQKENI come from the germline V gene. Losses at the gene ends were 5 bases for V and 6 bases for J; bases not matched to a gene: 12. Here the CDR3 DNA reads TGTGCCAGCTCAAAACCCCCGGGACAGGGGGTGCTCAATGAGCAGTTCTTC. This encodes CASSKPPGQGVLNEQFF.

In this sample, this clone turned up once. Other nucleotide sequences in the sample specify the same CDR3. This chain connects TRBV6-6 to TRBJ1-5, with a weak D call TRBD1 (5 bases). CDR1 is MNHNY, CDR2 SVGAGI, per germline (reference sequence). V gave up 2 bases and J gave up 6 bases, with 8 bases separating them. The CDR3 totals 13 residues. CDR3 bases: TGTGCCAGCAGTTACGGGGGTGGTCAGCCCCAGCATTTT. Translation: CASSYGGGQPQHF.

In its sample, this clone was seen a few times. The gene calls are TRBV2 and TRBJ1-2, with unresolved D. This CDR3 is 13 amino acids long. Germline CDR1 is SNHLY and CDR2 is FYNNEI. V was trimmed by 2 bases and J by 7 bases, leaving 11 bases between them. In DNA, the CDR3 is TGTGCCAGCAGTGAAATTCGCGTTGGTGGCTACACCTTC. This gives the protein CASSEIRVGGYTF.

The gene calls are TRBV19 and TRBJ2-7; 8 bases agree with TRBD1. The V gene end was trimmed by 3 bases and the J gene end by 5 bases; junction bases not matched to a gene: 12. Germline CDR1 LNHDA, CDR2 SQIVND (reference sequence). The CDR3 covers 16 residues. DNA of the CDR3: TGTGCCAGTAGTATGAATCGAGGGACAGGAGGAGACGAGCAGTACTTC. Translated: CASSMNRGTGGDEQYF.

The CDR3 region has the DNA TGTGCCAGTAGCAGGGGGAGTGAGACCCAGTACTTC. This sequence encodes CASSRGSETQYF. The chain combines TRBV19 with TRBJ2-5; the match to TRBD1 covers 7 bases. The CDR3 spans 12 residues. Germline V CDR1 and CDR2: LNHDA, SQIVND (reference sequence). Trimming took 6 bases from V and 5 from J; bases not matched to a gene: 3.

The CDR3 DNA reads as TGTGCCAGCAGCCAGGCCGTACTAATAACTAGCGGGGGGTCCTACGAGCAGTACTTC. Its protein product is CASSQAVLITSGGSYEQYF. The chain carries TRBV4-2 and TRBJ2-7; TRBD2 matches at 12 bases. This CDR3 comprises 19 residues. J lost 1 base, V lost 3 bases, and 13 bases had no gene match. Germline V gene sequence: CDR1 LGHNA, CDR2 YNFKEQ.

In this sample, this clone turned up a few times. The rearrangement links TRBV30 to TRBJ1-6; TRBD1 matches at 9 bases. J was trimmed by 9 bases and V by 2 bases; bases with no gene match: 5. Per germline, CDR1 GTSNPN and CDR2 SVGIG (reference sequence). The CDR3 spans 14 residues. The DNA for the CDR3 is TGTGCCTGGAGTTCCGGGACAGGGATTTCACCCCTCCACTTT. Residues: CAWSSGTGISPLHF.

This chain connects TRBV6-1 to TRBJ1-6, with TRBD1 matching over 7 bases. This CDR3 is 15 amino acids long. V gave up 1 base and J gave up 6 bases; unmatched junction bases: 3. Per germline, CDR1 MNHNS and CDR2 SASEGT. The CDR3 region has the DNA TGTGCCAGCAGTGAAGAGGGACAGTTTAATTCACCCCTCCACTTT. Amino acid sequence: CASSEEGQFNSPLHF.

This rearrangement joins TRBV7-8 to TRBJ1-4, with no clear D. Germline assignment: CDR1 SGHVS and CDR2 FQNEAQ. CDR3 length: 14 residues. Trimming removed 5 bases at V and 11 bases at J, with 18 bases between. In DNA form, the CDR3 reads TGTGCCAGCAGCCCCCGAATGACCCCGGGGAAACTGTTTTTT. It is translated as CASSPRMTPGKLFF. Full variable domain (remainder filled in from reference TRBV7-8 and TRBJ1-4): GAGVSQSPRYKVAKRGQDVALRCDPISGHVSLFWYQQALGQGPEFLTYFQNEAQLDKSGLPSDRFFAERPEGSVSTLKIQRTQQEDSAVYLCASSPRMTPGKLFFGSGTQLSVL.